Presented here are 2 T cell receptor beta chains from one specimen sequenced in a study of T cell changes during pregnancy in multiple sclerosis. Measured with immunoSEQ multiplex PCR; TCRdb has only the in-frame clones, and not every one. The sample has tens of thousands of clones, 90% seen once. This sample comprised peripheral blood, obtained in the second trimester of pregnancy. Every receptor here comes from a female donor in good health, enrolled as a control in a pregnancy study.

This clone was seen more than once but under ten times. The chain links TRBV5-1 to TRBJ1-3; D not certain. V lost 3 bases, J lost 1 base, and 5 bases lay in between. CDR1 SGHRS and CDR2 YFSETQ come from the germline V gene. There are 13 residues in the CDR3. CDR3 nucleotides: TGCGCCAGCAGCTCGGGATCTGGAAACACCATATATTTT. Its translation: CASSSGSGNTIYF.

V usage is TRBV7-2 and J usage is TRBJ2-3; tentatively, D is TRBD1 (5 bases). Looked up from germline, CDR1 is SGHTA and CDR2 is FQGNSA. The length of the CDR3 is 16 residues. The germline V and J ends were trimmed by 5 bases and 0 bases, with 15 bases remaining between them. The CDR3 DNA follows: TGTGCCAGCAGCGGTAGCAGGGCAGCTAGCACAGATACGCAGTATTTT. Translated: CASSGSRAASTDTQYF.